Below, 27 T cell receptor beta chains from the same sample are listed, as sequenced in a study of blood T cells in healthy people across ages. For the second PCR, which ran for about 7 to 11 cycles, a sample-barcoded 5' primer and a J-beta primer mix were used. TCRdb called the 5' RACE reads again in MiXCR, with one record for every CDR3 protein. The data hold 1.2 million to 1.5 million distinct CDR3 sequences, with 40% to 50% observed a single time. Sequenced: blood. The receptor set was obtained from a young woman in good health.

This clonotype was seen a few times. V and J are TRBV10-3 and TRBJ1-1; tentatively, D is TRBD1 (6 bases). The length of the CDR3 is 15 residues. V gave up 0 bases and J gave up 0 bases, with 8 bases separating them. Germline V gene sequence: CDR1 ENHRY, CDR2 SYGVKD. Here the CDR3 DNA reads TGTGCCATCAGTGAGTCGGGGGCGGTGAACACTGAAGCTTTCTTT. It yields the protein CAISESGAVNTEAFF.

The sample holds a few counts of this clonotype. V gene TRBV4-1 combines with J gene TRBJ2-1; TRBD2 aligns across 11 bases. The V gene's germline CDR1 is MGHRA and CDR2 YSYEKL. The CDR3 covers 15 residues. The V gene end was trimmed by 6 bases and the J gene end by 5 bases; junction bases not matched to a gene: 6. CDR3 loop: CASSTLAGVNNEQFF. The CDR3 region has the DNA TGCGCCAGCAGTACACTAGCGGGAGTGAACAATGAGCAGTTCTTC.

A few counts support this clonotype. V gene TRBV15 combines with J gene TRBJ1-2; 7 bases are a match to TRBD1. Germline trimming cut 0 bases from V and 0 bases from J; bases unmatched to any gene: 16. The CDR3 loop spans 20 amino acids. CDR1 and CDR2 from the germline V gene are LNHNV and YYDKDF (reference sequence). The CDR3, as DNA: TGTGCCACCAGCAGAGATCGGCTAGGAGGGGGCGCTCGGACTAACTATGGCTACACCTTC. Residues: CATSRDRLGGGARTNYGYTF.

The CDR3 here is CATSAEWGNTQYF. DNA for the CDR3: TGTGCCACCAGTGCCGAATGGGGAAATACGCAGTATTTT. V gene TRBV24-1 combines with J gene TRBJ2-3; D uncertain. V lost 5 bases, J lost 7 bases, and 12 bases lay in between. Germline CDR1 KGHDR, CDR2 SFDVKD. The CDR3 is 13 amino acids.

The chain combines TRBV27 with TRBJ2-3; 11 nucleotides line up with TRBD2. J was trimmed by 4 bases and V by 5 bases; bases with no gene match: 8. The CDR3 extends over 16 amino acids. CDR1 is MNHEY and CDR2 is SMNVEV in the germline V gene (reference sequence). The CDR3 sequence is CASSVTSGTWADTQYF. The CDR3 DNA reads TGTGCCAGCAGTGTGACTAGCGGGACGTGGGCAGATACGCAGTATTTT.

The chain carries TRBV2 and TRBJ1-4; D is perhaps TRBD1 (6 bases). This CDR3 contains 15 residues. V lost 8 bases and J lost 8, with 21 bases in between. Germline assignment: CDR1 SNHLY and CDR2 FYNNEI. CDR3 DNA: TGTGCCAGCGACCCACTCGGGGGTCAGGGGGAAAAACTGTTTTTT. This gives the protein CASDPLGGQGEKLFF.

The chain joins TRBV28 to TRBJ2-3; 9 positions agree with TRBD2. CDR1 and CDR2 (germline): MDHEN, SYDVKM. Trimming took 3 bases from V and 5 from J; bases not matched to a gene: 12. This CDR3 has 17 residues. In DNA form, the CDR3 reads TGTGCCAGCAGTTTTCTCCAAGCGGGGGGCGGTAAAGATACGCAGTATTTT. It codes for CASSFLQAGGGKDTQYF.

At least ten counts were recorded for this clonotype. The chain recombines TRBV4-2 with TRBJ2-7, with D possibly matching TRBD1 (5 bases). This CDR3 comprises 15 residues. Trimming pared 0 bases from V and 3 bases from J, leaving 12 bases between. Germline V gene lookup returns CDR1 LGHNA and CDR2 YNFKEQ. The CDR3 nucleotides are TGTGCCAGCAGCCAAGAAGGCCAGGGTGACTACGAGCAGTACTTC. It specifies CASSQEGQGDYEQYF.

This clonotype was seen a few times. The rearrangement joins TRBV20-1 to TRBJ2-1, with TRBD2 as a possible D gene (6 bases). V was trimmed by 0 bases and J by 3 bases, leaving 15 bases between them. Germline loops: CDR1 DFQATT, CDR2 SNEGSKA (reference sequence). The CDR3 totals 16 residues. The CDR3, as DNA: TGCAGTGCTAGAGATCTGGCGGGACGTCTCTACAATGAGCAGTTCTTC. It encodes CSARDLAGRLYNEQFF.

This clonotype occurred a few times. The J gene is TRBJ2-5, the V gene TRBV20-1; D call uncertain. The tail of the sequence fits TRBJ2-7 better, so the J call may be wrong. The germline V gene encodes CDR1 DFQATT and CDR2 SNEGSKA (reference sequence). There are 12 residues in the CDR3. The CDR3 bases are TGCAGTGCTCTAGGAACGGCCCCCGAGCAGTACTTC. This translates into CSALGTAPEQYF.

In this sample, this clonotype turned up a few times. The rearrangement links TRBV9 to TRBJ2-5, with D unclear. The CDR3 contains 14 residues. The ends were cut back, 3 bases at V and 1 base at J, with 10 bases in the middle. CDR1 and CDR2 (germline): SGDLS, YYNGEE. CDR3 protein: CASSAAETQETQYF. In DNA, the CDR3 is TGTGCCAGCAGCGCGGCCGAAACCCAAGAGACCCAGTACTTC.

The CDR3 here is CASSLAAGMFTYEQYF. Written as DNA, the CDR3 is TGCGCCAGCAGCTTGGCCGCGGGGATGTTTACCTACGAGCAGTACTTC. The chain has TRBV5-1 and TRBJ2-7; TRBD2 might be the D (6 bases). CDR1 is SGHRS, CDR2 YFSETQ, per germline. This CDR3 has 16 residues. V was trimmed by 0 bases and J by 2 bases, leaving 15 bases between them. Drawing the rest from reference TRBV5-1 and TRBJ2-7, the complete variable domain is KAGVTQTPRYLIKTRGQQVTLSCSPISGHRSVSWYQQTPGQGLQFLFEYFSETQRNKGNFPGRFSGRQFSNSRSEMNVSTLELGDSALYLCASSLAAGMFTYEQYFGPGTRLTVT.

This clonotype has more than one count but fewer than ten. The chain is built from TRBV20-1 and TRBJ2-3; 9 bases are shared with TRBD1. The CDR3 loop spans 15 amino acids. Germline assignment: CDR1 DFQATT and CDR2 SNEGSKA (reference sequence). With 6 bases clipped from V and 3 bases from J, the junction kept 10 bases outside the gene matches. The CDR3 sequence is CSASGTGFGTDTQYF. For the CDR3, the DNA is TGCAGTGCGTCCGGGACAGGGTTTGGGACAGATACGCAGTATTTT.

This chain links TRBV10-3 with TRBJ2-1; D is uncertain. The CDR3 has 16 residues. Germline V CDR1 and CDR2: ENHRY, SYGVKD. The germline V and J ends were trimmed by 2 bases and 4 bases, with 15 bases remaining between them. As DNA, the CDR3 is TGTGCCATCAGTGAGAGGTTGGACCGCCCATACAATGAGCAGTTCTTC. It is translated as CAISERLDRPYNEQFF.

Turning to this clonotype: At one of its ends the junction is not consistent with the germline gene, which may arise from a read error. The chain recombines TRBV4-2 with TRBJ2-4; the match to TRBD2 covers 9 bases. The CDR3 contains 15 residues. Per germline, CDR1 LGHNA and CDR2 YNFKEQ. CDR3 DNA sequence: TGTACCAGCAGCCAAGTGGCTAGCGGGGAAAGCATTCAGTACTTC. Translating gives CTSSQVASGESIQYF.

A few counts support this clonotype. The V gene is TRBV11-2, the J gene TRBJ2-7; D may be TRBD2 (7 bases). The CDR3 has 16 amino acids. Trimming pared 6 bases from V and 3 bases from J, leaving 21 bases between. CDR1 and CDR2 (germline): SGHAT, FQNNGV. The CDR3 spells CASRPRTVPGGYEQYF. The CDR3, as DNA: TGTGCCAGCAGACCTCGGACAGTCCCGGGAGGCTACGAGCAGTACTTC.

The genes are TRBV7-2 and TRBJ2-1; 7 positions agree with TRBD2. This CDR3 is built from 16 residues. Per the germline V gene, CDR1 is SGHTA and CDR2 is FQGNSA. The V segment lost 5 bases and the J segment 5 bases; nucleotides outside the gene matches: 12. The CDR3 coding sequence is TGTGCCAGCAGCCCCTCGGGACGAGCGGGGAACAATGAGCAGTTCTTC. This codes for CASSPSGRAGNNEQFF.

V usage is TRBV24-1 and J usage is TRBJ2-5; 7 nucleotides agree with TRBD2. The CDR3 is made up of 15 amino acids. Germline V gene data show CDR1 as KGHDR and CDR2 as SFDVKD. Losses at the gene ends were 4 bases for V and 1 base for J; bases not matched to a gene: 5. Written as DNA, the CDR3 is TGTGCCACCAGTGACCCGCGGGGGACCCAAGAGACCCAGTACTTC. Residues: CATSDPRGTQETQYF.

This clonotype has a handful of counts. V usage is TRBV3-1 and J usage is TRBJ2-3; unclear D gene. This CDR3 is 13 amino acids long. The V gene's germline CDR1 is LGHDT and CDR2 YNNKEL (reference sequence). V lost 4 bases and J lost 4, with 9 bases in between. CDR3 sequence reads: CASSRLRSDTQYF. The CDR3 region has the DNA TGTGCCAGCAGCCGACTCCGATCAGATACGCAGTATTTT.

V and J are TRBV29-1 and TRBJ2-1; 9 nucleotides align to TRBD2. The germline CDR1 and CDR2 sequences are SQVTM and ANQGSEA. V lost 8 bases to trimming and J lost 6 bases; unmatched junction nucleotides: 11. The CDR3 loop spans 14 amino acids. CDR3 sequence reads: CSLLRVAGVNEQFF. The CDR3 region has the DNA TGCAGCCTTCTCCGTGTAGCGGGGGTCAATGAGCAGTTCTTC.

This clonotype was seen a handful of times. The V gene is TRBV6-6, the J gene TRBJ1-2, with D maybe TRBD1 (5 bases). Germline V gives CDR1 MNHNY, CDR2 SVGAGI (reference sequence). This CDR3 has 13 amino acids. V was clipped by 10 bases and J by 3 bases, with 15 bases between them. This chain's CDR3 is CATKKGPDYGYTF. In DNA, the CDR3 is TGTGCCACCAAAAAGGGACCGGACTATGGCTACACCTTC.

The rearrangement links TRBV10-3 to TRBJ1-1, with a possible D match to TRBD1 (6 bases). From germline, CDR1 is ENHRY and CDR2 SYGVKD. CDR3 length equals 14 residues. Trimming took 4 bases from V and 3 from J, leaving 12 bases between them. This chain's CDR3 is CAISGIRGDTEAFF. CDR3 bases: TGTGCCATCAGTGGAATAAGGGGGGACACTGAAGCTTTCTTT.

This clonotype was found a few times. The rearrangement links TRBV5-1 to TRBJ1-2; D not certain. Trimming took off 4 bases at V and 0 bases at J, with 16 bases between the two ends. This CDR3 is 16 amino acids long. Per germline, CDR1 SGHRS and CDR2 YFSETQ. The CDR3 coding sequence is TGCGCCAGCAGCCCGGGAGAGTTCAATACTAACTATGGCTACACCTTC. It codes for CASSPGEFNTNYGYTF. Variable domain in full (rest from reference TRBV5-1 and TRBJ1-2): KAGVTQTPRYLIKTRGQQVTLSCSPISGHRSVSWYQQTPGQGLQFLFEYFSETQRNKGNFPGRFSGRQFSNSRSEMNVSTLELGDSALYLCASSPGEFNTNYGYTFGSGTRLTVV.

The chain carries TRBV30 and TRBJ2-7; D unresolved. V was shortened by 6 bases and J by 2 bases, with 11 bases between the two germline ends. This CDR3 is built from 12 residues. CDR1 is GTSNPN, CDR2 SVGIG, per germline (reference sequence). CDR3 DNA sequence: TGTGCCTGTTCGACGGTAACCTACGAGCAGTACTTC. Encoded protein: CACSTVTYEQYF.

The chain is built from TRBV28 and TRBJ2-5; the match to TRBD2 covers 7 bases. The J segment lost 1 base and the V segment lost 2 bases, leaving 4 bases of the junction unmatched. There are 15 residues in the CDR3. The germline CDR1 and CDR2 sequences are MDHEN and SYDVKM. This CDR3 is CASSLLGGTQETQYF. CDR3 nucleotides: TGTGCCAGCAGTTTACTCGGGGGGACCCAAGAGACCCAGTACTTC.

CDR3 in DNA: TGTGCCAGCAGCCAAGAAGTTGGCCAGGGGATTAGGGGCTACACCTTC. This codes for CASSQEVGQGIRGYTF. This rearrangement joins TRBV4-2 to TRBJ1-2, with D tentatively TRBD1 (6 bases). Trimming took 0 bases from V and 8 from J, leaving 19 bases between them. CDR3 length equals 16 residues. Germline V gene data show CDR1 as LGHNA and CDR2 as YNFKEQ.

The chain carries TRBV27 and TRBJ1-5; D is unresolved. Germline CDR1 and CDR2: MNHEY and SMNVEV (reference sequence). CDR3 length: 14 residues. The V end lost 3 bases, the J end lost 5 bases, and 11 bases lay between the germline ends. This CDR3 reads CASSFGGQYQPQHF. CDR3 bases: TGTGCCAGCAGTTTCGGAGGCCAATATCAGCCCCAGCATTTT.